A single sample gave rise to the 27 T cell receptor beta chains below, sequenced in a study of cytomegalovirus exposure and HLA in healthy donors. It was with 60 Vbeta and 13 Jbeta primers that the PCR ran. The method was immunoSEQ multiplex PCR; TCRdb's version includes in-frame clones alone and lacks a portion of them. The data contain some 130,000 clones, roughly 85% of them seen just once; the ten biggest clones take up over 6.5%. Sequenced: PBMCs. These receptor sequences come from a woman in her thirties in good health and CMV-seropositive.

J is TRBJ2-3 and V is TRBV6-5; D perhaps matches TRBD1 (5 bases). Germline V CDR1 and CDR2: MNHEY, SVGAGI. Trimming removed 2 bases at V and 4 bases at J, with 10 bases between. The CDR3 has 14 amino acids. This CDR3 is CASSYQQGPDTQYF. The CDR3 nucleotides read TGTGCCAGCAGTTACCAGCAGGGCCCAGATACGCAGTATTTT.

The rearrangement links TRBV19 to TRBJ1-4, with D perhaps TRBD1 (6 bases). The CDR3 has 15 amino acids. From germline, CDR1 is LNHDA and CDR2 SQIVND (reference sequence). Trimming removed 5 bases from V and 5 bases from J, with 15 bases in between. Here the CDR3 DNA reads TGTGCCAGTAGTTCCCGGGACACGGCAAATGAAAAACTGTTTTTT. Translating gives CASSSRDTANEKLFF.

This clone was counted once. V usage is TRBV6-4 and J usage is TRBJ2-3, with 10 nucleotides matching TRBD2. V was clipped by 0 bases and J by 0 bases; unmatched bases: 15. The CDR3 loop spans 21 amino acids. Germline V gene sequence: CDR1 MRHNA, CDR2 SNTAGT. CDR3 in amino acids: CASSDSRGHSGGFFSTDTQYF. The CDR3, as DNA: TGTGCCAGCAGTGACTCCAGGGGGCATAGCGGGGGGTTCTTTAGCACAGATACGCAGTATTTT.

CDR3 loop: CASSLRDWGTKNIQYF. The CDR3 bases are TGTGCCAGCAGTTTAAGGGACTGGGGAACCAAAAACATTCAGTACTTC. V usage is TRBV28 and J usage is TRBJ2-4; a weak D match, TRBD2 (6 bases). The V end lost 2 bases, the J end lost 2 bases, and 13 bases lay between the germline ends. The CDR3 runs 16 residues. CDR1 and CDR2 from the germline V gene are MDHEN and SYDVKM.

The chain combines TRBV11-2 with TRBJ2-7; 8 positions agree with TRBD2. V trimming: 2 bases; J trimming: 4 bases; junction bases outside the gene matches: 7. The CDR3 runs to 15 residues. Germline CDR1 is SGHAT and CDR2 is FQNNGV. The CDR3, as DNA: TGTGCCAGCAGCTTAACGGCGGGAGGCGATTACGAGCAGTACTTC. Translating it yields CASSLTAGGDYEQYF.

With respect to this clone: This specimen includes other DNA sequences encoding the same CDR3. CDR3 region: CASSLAGNTEAFF. The CDR3 DNA reads as TGCGCCAGCAGCTTGGCGGGGAACACTGAAGCTTTCTTT. The rearrangement links TRBV5-1 to TRBJ1-1, with unresolved D. The germline V gene encodes CDR1 SGHRS and CDR2 YFSETQ. Trimming cost V 0 bases and J 1 base, with 4 bases left between them. CDR3 length: 13 amino acids.

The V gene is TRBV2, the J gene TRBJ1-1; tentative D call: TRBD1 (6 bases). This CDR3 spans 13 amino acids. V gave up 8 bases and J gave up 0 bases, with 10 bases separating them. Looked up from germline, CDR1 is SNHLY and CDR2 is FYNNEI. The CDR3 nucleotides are TGTGCCAGCGGGAGACAGGTGAACACTGAAGCTTTCTTT. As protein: CASGRQVNTEAFF.

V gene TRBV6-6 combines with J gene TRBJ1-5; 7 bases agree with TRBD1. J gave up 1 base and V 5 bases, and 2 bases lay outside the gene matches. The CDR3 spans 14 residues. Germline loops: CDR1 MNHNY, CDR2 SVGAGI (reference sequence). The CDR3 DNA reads TGTGCCAGCAGTAGACAGGGAAGCAATCAGCCCCAGCATTTT. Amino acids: CASSRQGSNQPQHF.

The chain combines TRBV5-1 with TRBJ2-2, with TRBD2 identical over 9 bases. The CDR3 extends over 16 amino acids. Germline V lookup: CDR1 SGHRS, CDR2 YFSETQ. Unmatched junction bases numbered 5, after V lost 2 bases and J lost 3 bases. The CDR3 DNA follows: TGCGCCAGCAGCTTCGGGAGCGGGGGGTACACCGGGGAGCTGTTTTTT. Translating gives CASSFGSGGYTGELFF.

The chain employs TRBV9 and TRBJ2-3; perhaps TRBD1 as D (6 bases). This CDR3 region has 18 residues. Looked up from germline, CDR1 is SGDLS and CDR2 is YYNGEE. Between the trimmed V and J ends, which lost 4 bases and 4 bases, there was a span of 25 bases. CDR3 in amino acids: CASSPTPGTGMRADTQYF. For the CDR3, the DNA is TGTGCCAGCAGCCCTACCCCGGGTACAGGGATGAGGGCAGATACGCAGTATTTT.

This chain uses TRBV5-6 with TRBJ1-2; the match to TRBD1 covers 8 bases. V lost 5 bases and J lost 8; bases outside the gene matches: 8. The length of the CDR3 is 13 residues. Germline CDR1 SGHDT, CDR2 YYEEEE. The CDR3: CASRFRQGHGYTF. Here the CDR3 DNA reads TGTGCCAGCAGGTTTAGACAGGGGCACGGCTACACCTTC.

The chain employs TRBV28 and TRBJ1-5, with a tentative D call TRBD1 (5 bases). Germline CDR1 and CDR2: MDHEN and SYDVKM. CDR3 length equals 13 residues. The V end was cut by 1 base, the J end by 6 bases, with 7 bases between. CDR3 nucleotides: TGTGCCAGCAGTTTATCAGGGATTCAGCCCCAGCATTTT. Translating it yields CASSLSGIQPQHF.

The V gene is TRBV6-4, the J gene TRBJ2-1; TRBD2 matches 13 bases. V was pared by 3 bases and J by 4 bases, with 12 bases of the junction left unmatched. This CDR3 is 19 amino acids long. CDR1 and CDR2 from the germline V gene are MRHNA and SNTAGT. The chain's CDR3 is CASSEPWTSGGDLYNEQFF. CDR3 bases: TGTGCCAGCAGTGAACCTTGGACTAGCGGGGGCGACCTTTACAATGAGCAGTTCTTC.

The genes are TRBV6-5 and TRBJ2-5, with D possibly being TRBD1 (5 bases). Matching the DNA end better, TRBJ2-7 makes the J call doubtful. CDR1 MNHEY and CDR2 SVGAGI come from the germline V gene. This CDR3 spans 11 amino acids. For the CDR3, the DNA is TGTGCCAGCCAGGGCCGCTACGAGCAGTACTTC. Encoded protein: CASQGRYEQYF.

CDR3 bases: TGTGCCAGCAGCTTACCGGATGGCGGGGGGGGCTGGAATGAGCAGTTCTTC. Residues: CASSLPDGGGGWNEQFF. This chain joins TRBV7-8 and TRBJ2-1; TRBD2 matches at 9 bases. Germline V lookup: CDR1 SGHVS, CDR2 FQNEAQ. This CDR3 contains 17 residues. Trimming cost V 2 bases and J 7 bases; bases outside gene matches: 12.

CDR3 DNA: TGCAGCTCCCAGGGGGGCAGGGGGGTTTCGGAAGCTTTCTTT. Protein product: CSSQGGRGVSEAFF. The genes are TRBV29-1 and TRBJ1-1; 7 bases are a match to TRBD1. Unmatched junction bases numbered 17, after V lost 8 bases and J lost 8 bases. The CDR3 has 14 residues. The germline V gene has CDR1 SQVTM and CDR2 ANQGSEA. Complete variable domain (other parts from reference TRBV29-1 and TRBJ1-1): SAVISQKPSRDICQRGTSLTIQCQVDSQVTMMFWYRQQPGQSLTLIATANQGSEATYESGFVIDKFPISRPNLTFSTLTVSNMSPEDSSIYLCSSQGGRGVSEAFFGQGTRLTVV.

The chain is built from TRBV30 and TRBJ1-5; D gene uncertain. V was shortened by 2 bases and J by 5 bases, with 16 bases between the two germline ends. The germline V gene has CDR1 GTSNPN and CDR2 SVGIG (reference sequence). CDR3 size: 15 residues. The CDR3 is CAWSRHEGSYQPQHF. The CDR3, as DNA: TGTGCCTGGAGTCGCCACGAGGGCTCCTATCAGCCCCAGCATTTT.

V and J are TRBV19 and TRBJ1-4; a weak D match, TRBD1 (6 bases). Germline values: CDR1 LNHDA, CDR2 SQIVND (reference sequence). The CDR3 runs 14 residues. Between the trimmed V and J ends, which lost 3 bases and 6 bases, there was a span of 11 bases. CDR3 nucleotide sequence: TGTGCCAGTAGTATGAGGGGGTCGGATGAAAAACTGTTTTTT. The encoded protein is CASSMRGSDEKLFF.

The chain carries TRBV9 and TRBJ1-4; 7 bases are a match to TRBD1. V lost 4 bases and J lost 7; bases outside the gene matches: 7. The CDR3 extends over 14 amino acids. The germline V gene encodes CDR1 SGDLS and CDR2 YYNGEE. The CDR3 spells CASSPGTAPEKLFF. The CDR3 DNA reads TGTGCCAGCAGCCCCGGGACAGCTCCTGAAAAACTGTTTTTT.

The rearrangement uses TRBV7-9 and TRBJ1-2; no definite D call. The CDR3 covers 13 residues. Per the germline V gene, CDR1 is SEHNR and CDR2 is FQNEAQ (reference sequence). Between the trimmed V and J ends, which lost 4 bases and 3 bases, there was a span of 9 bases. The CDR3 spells CASSSGLDYGYTF. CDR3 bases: TGTGCCAGCAGCTCCGGTTTGGACTATGGCTACACCTTC.

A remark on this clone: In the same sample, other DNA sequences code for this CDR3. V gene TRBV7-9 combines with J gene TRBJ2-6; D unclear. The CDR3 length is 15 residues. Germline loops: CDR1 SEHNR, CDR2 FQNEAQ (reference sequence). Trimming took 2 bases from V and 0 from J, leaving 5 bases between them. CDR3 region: CASSLSVSGANVLTF. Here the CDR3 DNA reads TGTGCCAGCAGCTTATCAGTCTCTGGGGCCAACGTCCTGACTTTC. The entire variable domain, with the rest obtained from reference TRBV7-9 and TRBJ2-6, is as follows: DTGVSQNPRHKITKRGQNVTFRCDPISEHNRLYWYRQTLGQGPEFLTYFQNEAQLEKSRLLSDRFSAERPKGSFSTLEIQRTEQGDSAMYLCASSLSVSGANVLTFGAGSRLTVL.

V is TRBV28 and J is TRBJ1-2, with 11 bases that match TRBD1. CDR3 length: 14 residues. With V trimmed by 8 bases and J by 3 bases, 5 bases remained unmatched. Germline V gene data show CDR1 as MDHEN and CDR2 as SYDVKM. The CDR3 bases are TGTGCCAGCGGGGACAGGGGGGCTGACTATGGCTACACCTTC. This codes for CASGDRGADYGYTF.

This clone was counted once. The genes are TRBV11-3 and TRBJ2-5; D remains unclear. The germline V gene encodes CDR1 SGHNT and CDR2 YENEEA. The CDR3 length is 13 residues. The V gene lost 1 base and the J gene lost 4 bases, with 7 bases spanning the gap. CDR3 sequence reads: CASSLAGSETQYF. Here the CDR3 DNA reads TGTGCCAGCAGCTTAGCCGGGTCAGAGACCCAGTACTTC.

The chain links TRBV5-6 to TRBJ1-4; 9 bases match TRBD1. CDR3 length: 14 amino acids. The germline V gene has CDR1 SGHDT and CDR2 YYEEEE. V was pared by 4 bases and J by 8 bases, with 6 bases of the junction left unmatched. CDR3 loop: CASSRGQGGEKLFF. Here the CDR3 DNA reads TGTGCCAGCAGCAGGGGACAGGGCGGCGAAAAACTGTTTTTT.

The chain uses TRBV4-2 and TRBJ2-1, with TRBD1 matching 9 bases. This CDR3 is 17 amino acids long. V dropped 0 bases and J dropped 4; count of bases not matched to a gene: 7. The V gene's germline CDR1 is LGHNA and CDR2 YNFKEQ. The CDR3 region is CASSQDGNRGQYNEQFF. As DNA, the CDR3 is TGTGCCAGCAGCCAAGATGGGAACAGGGGGCAGTACAATGAGCAGTTCTTC.

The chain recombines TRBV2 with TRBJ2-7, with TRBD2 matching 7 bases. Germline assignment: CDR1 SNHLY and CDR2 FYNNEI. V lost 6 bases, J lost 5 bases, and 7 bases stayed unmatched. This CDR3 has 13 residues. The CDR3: CASSRREGNEQYF. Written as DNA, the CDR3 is TGTGCCAGCAGCCGCAGGGAGGGGAACGAGCAGTACTTC. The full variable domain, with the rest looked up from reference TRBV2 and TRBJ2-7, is EPEVTQTPSHQVTQMGQEVILRCVPISNHLYFYWYRQILGQKVEFLVSFYNNEISEKSEIFDDQFSVERPDGSNFTLKIRSTKLEDSAMYFCASSRREGNEQYFGPGTRLTVT.

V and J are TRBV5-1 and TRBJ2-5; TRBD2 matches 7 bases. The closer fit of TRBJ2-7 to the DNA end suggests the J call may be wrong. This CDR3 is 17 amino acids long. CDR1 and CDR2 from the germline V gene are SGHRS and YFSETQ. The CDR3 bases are TGCGCCAGCAGCTTAAACCAGCGGGAATACACAGGCGACGAGCAGTACTTC. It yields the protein CASSLNQREYTGDEQYF.